The rows below give T cell receptor beta chains drawn from one sample of a study of blood T cell repertoires in COVID-19. The assay was immunoSEQ multiplex PCR, and TCRdb's table has in-frame clones only and misses some. Among 250,000 to 300,000 clones listed, 88% were seen once. What was sequenced was PBMCs or T cells enriched from blood (not recorded which). These receptors came from a woman in her fifties or sixties in a cohort exposed to, infected with or recovered from COVID-19 (not recorded which). CDR3s include the opening cysteine and the closing phenylalanine or tryptophan. Each record gives: clone size, J gene, D gene, V gene, CDR3 DNA, CDR3 protein. A D gene is named only where the DNA matches it firmly. Clone size is not always given. Where it is, it says once, few, many or a class for expanded clones.

abundance: NA; j_gene: TRBJ2-7; d_gene: NA; v_gene: TRBV28; CDR3nt: TGTGCCAGCAGTCTCCAGGGGACTATACAACAGTACTTC; CDR3aa: CASSLQGTIQQYF
abundance: NA; j_gene: TRBJ2-7; d_gene: TRBD2; v_gene: TRBV3-1/TRBV3-2; CDR3nt: TGTGCCAGCAACAACGGCGGGAGTGGGTACGAGCAGTACTTC; CDR3aa: CASNNGGSGYEQYF
abundance: NA; j_gene: TRBJ2-3; d_gene: TRBD1; v_gene: TRBV27; CDR3nt: TGTGCCAGCAGATCCCAGGGGGCCGGCACAGATACGCAGTATTTT; CDR3aa: CASRSQGAGTDTQYF
abundance: NA; j_gene: TRBJ2-7; d_gene: TRBD1; v_gene: TRBV28; CDR3nt: TGTGCCAGCAGTTTGCTAGGGTCGGCAGGGGGCTACGAGCAGTACTTC; CDR3aa: CASSLLGSAGGYEQYF
abundance: NA; j_gene: TRBJ2-5; d_gene: TRBD2; v_gene: TRBV19; CDR3nt: TGTGCCAGTAGACGTACTAGCGGGCTCCAAGAGACCCAGTACTTC; CDR3aa: CASRRTSGLQETQYF
abundance: NA; j_gene: TRBJ2-5; d_gene: TRBD2; v_gene: TRBV7-9; CDR3nt: TGTGCCAGCACACTAGCGTATCAAGAGACCCAGTACTTC; CDR3aa: CASTLAYQETQYF
abundance: once; j_gene: TRBJ2-1; d_gene: NA; v_gene: TRBV12-3/TRBV12-4; CDR3nt: TGTGCCAGCAGTAACCCTAGGGAGCAGTTCTTC; CDR3aa: CASSNPREQFF
abundance: NA; j_gene: TRBJ1-4; d_gene: TRBD1; v_gene: TRBV10-3; CDR3nt: TGTGCCATCTCCCGACAGGGCTATAATGAAAAACTGTTTTTT; CDR3aa: CAISRQGYNEKLFF
abundance: NA; j_gene: TRBJ1-5; d_gene: NA; v_gene: TRBV28; CDR3nt: TGTGCCAGCAGTTTACTGGACAGAGTTAGCAATCAGCCCCAGCATTTT; CDR3aa: CASSLLDRVSNQPQHF
abundance: NA; j_gene: TRBJ1-2; d_gene: TRBD1; v_gene: TRBV24-1; CDR3nt: TGTGCCACCAGTGATTCGTCGACAGGGCGGGAAAACTATGGCTACACCTTC; CDR3aa: CATSDSSTGRENYGYTF
abundance: NA; j_gene: TRBJ2-7; d_gene: TRBD1; v_gene: TRBV4-1; CDR3nt: TGCGCCAGCAGCCAAGGAGCAGGGGGATACGAGCAGTACTTC; CDR3aa: CASSQGAGGYEQYF
abundance: NA; j_gene: TRBJ1-2; d_gene: TRBD1; v_gene: TRBV28; CDR3nt: TGTGCCAGCAGTCCCCCCGGACAGGGGGCGAACTATGGCTACACCTTC; CDR3aa: CASSPPGQGANYGYTF
abundance: once; j_gene: TRBJ1-1; d_gene: NA; v_gene: TRBV19; CDR3nt: TGTGCCAGTCGTGGACAAAAAGGGACTGAAGCTTTCTTT; CDR3aa: CASRGQKGTEAFF
abundance: NA; j_gene: TRBJ1-1; d_gene: NA; v_gene: TRBV18; CDR3nt: TGTGCCAGCTCACCCCTATCCGGGGACACTGAAGCTTTCTTT; CDR3aa: CASSPLSGDTEAFF
abundance: NA; j_gene: TRBJ2-3; d_gene: TRBD2; v_gene: TRBV7-6; CDR3nt: TGTGCCAGCAGCTCACCAACTAGCGGAGCGGCAGATACGCAGTATTTT; CDR3aa: CASSSPTSGAADTQYF
abundance: once; j_gene: TRBJ2-3; d_gene: NA; v_gene: TRBV7-2; CDR3nt: TGTGCCAGCAGCTTAGTGCAGGGGCGTCAGGATACGCAGTATTTT; CDR3aa: CASSLVQGRQDTQYF
abundance: NA; j_gene: TRBJ2-1; d_gene: TRBD2; v_gene: TRBV6-5; CDR3nt: TGTGCCAGCAGTCTAGCGGGAGGGAACAATGAGCAGTTCTTC; CDR3aa: CASSLAGGNNEQFF
abundance: NA; j_gene: TRBJ1-1; d_gene: NA; v_gene: TRBV7-3; CDR3nt: TGTGCCAGCAGCTTAAGAGGGAGTAGGACTGAAGCTTTCTTT; CDR3aa: CASSLRGSRTEAFF
abundance: NA; j_gene: TRBJ1-4; d_gene: TRBD1; v_gene: TRBV3-1/TRBV3-2; CDR3nt: TGTGCCAGCAGCCAGGCAGGGGGAAGGATCGAAAAACTGTTTTTT; CDR3aa: CASSQAGGRIEKLFF
abundance: NA; j_gene: TRBJ1-5; d_gene: NA; v_gene: TRBV19; CDR3nt: TGTGCCAGTAGTATAGCGAGGGGGAAAAGCAATCAGCCCCAGCATTTT; CDR3aa: CASSIARGKSNQPQHF
abundance: NA; j_gene: TRBJ2-2; d_gene: NA; v_gene: TRBV27; CDR3nt: TGTGCCAGCAGTTTCTTAGTAACCGGGGAGCTGTTTTTT; CDR3aa: CASSFLVTGELFF
abundance: NA; j_gene: TRBJ2-5; d_gene: NA; v_gene: TRBV29-1; CDR3nt: TGCAGCACTAGAGGGCGCGCCCAAGAGACCCAGTACTTC; CDR3aa: CSTRGRAQETQYF
abundance: NA; j_gene: TRBJ2-1; d_gene: TRBD2; v_gene: TRBV19; CDR3nt: TGTGCCAGTAGTAAACAAAGGACTAGCGGGAGCGGCAATGAGCAGTTCTTC; CDR3aa: CASSKQRTSGSGNEQFF
abundance: NA; j_gene: TRBJ2-7; d_gene: TRBD2; v_gene: TRBV10-2; CDR3nt: TGCGCCAGCAGTGAACAAGCGGGATACGAGCAGTACTTC; CDR3aa: CASSEQAGYEQYF
abundance: NA; j_gene: TRBJ2-1; d_gene: TRBD2; v_gene: TRBV7-8; CDR3nt: TGTGCCAGCAGCTTAAGGTCAGGGACTAGTTTAGGCAGCAATGAGCAGTTCTTC; CDR3aa: CASSLRSGTSLGSNEQFF
abundance: NA; j_gene: TRBJ2-7; d_gene: NA; v_gene: TRBV7-9; CDR3nt: TGTGCCAGCACGGCAGGGGGGGAGCAGTACTTC; CDR3aa: CASTAGGEQYF
abundance: NA; j_gene: TRBJ1-5; d_gene: NA; v_gene: TRBV9; CDR3nt: TGTGCCAGCAGCCTAAAACTAGCAGGTCGAAGCAATCAGCCCCAGCATTTT; CDR3aa: CASSLKLAGRSNQPQHF
abundance: NA; j_gene: TRBJ2-5; d_gene: NA; v_gene: TRBV7-3; CDR3nt: TGTGCCAGCAGCTTAACTGGCTCCCAGACCCAGTACTTC; CDR3aa: CASSLTGSQTQYF
abundance: NA; j_gene: TRBJ2-1; d_gene: TRBD2; v_gene: TRBV5-4; CDR3nt: TGTGCCACCCTTTTCTCGGGAGGGAAAAATGAGCAGTTCTTC; CDR3aa: CATLFSGGKNEQFF
abundance: once; j_gene: TRBJ2-7; d_gene: TRBD2; v_gene: TRBV5-4; CDR3nt: TGTGCCAGCAGCTTGGAGGGTCTAGCGGGAGCACACGAGCAGTACTTC; CDR3aa: CASSLEGLAGAHEQYF
abundance: NA; j_gene: TRBJ2-1; d_gene: TRBD2; v_gene: TRBV6-2/TRBV6-3; CDR3nt: TGTGCCAGCAGCAACCTAGCGGGAGGTTTCTACAATGAGCAGTTCTTC; CDR3aa: CASSNLAGGFYNEQFF
abundance: NA; j_gene: TRBJ2-1; d_gene: TRBD1; v_gene: TRBV28; CDR3nt: TGTGCCAGCCAGGGGGACAGCTCCTACAATGAGCAGTTCTTC; CDR3aa: CASQGDSSYNEQFF
abundance: once; j_gene: TRBJ2-7; d_gene: NA; v_gene: TRBV2; CDR3nt: TGTGCCAGCAGTGAGGGCAGGAATCCCTACGAGCAGTACTTC; CDR3aa: CASSEGRNPYEQYF
abundance: NA; j_gene: TRBJ2-5; d_gene: TRBD1; v_gene: TRBV24-1; CDR3nt: TGTGCCACTAAAGGACAGGGTCAAGAGACCCAGTACTTC; CDR3aa: CATKGQGQETQYF
abundance: NA; j_gene: TRBJ2-3; d_gene: NA; v_gene: TRBV20-1; CDR3nt: TGCAGTGCTAGAGCCAAAGATACGCAGTATTTT; CDR3aa: CSARAKDTQYF
abundance: NA; j_gene: TRBJ2-1; d_gene: NA; v_gene: TRBV28; CDR3nt: TGTGCCAGCAGAGGTAACTACGACTACAATGAGCAGTTCTTC; CDR3aa: CASRGNYDYNEQFF
abundance: NA; j_gene: TRBJ2-1; d_gene: NA; v_gene: TRBV20-1; CDR3nt: TGCAGTGCGCCGGACTCCAATGAGCAGTTCTTC; CDR3aa: CSAPDSNEQFF
abundance: NA; j_gene: TRBJ2-1; d_gene: TRBD2; v_gene: TRBV28; CDR3nt: TGTGCCAGCCCCCCGGCAACGGGAGGTTACAATGAGCAGTTCTTC; CDR3aa: CASPPATGGYNEQFF
abundance: few; j_gene: TRBJ1-1; d_gene: NA; v_gene: TRBV28; CDR3nt: TGTGCCAGCAGTTTTCCATCTCCAGGGAGGGCTTTCTTT; CDR3aa: CASSFPSPGRAFF
abundance: NA; j_gene: TRBJ2-4; d_gene: TRBD1; v_gene: TRBV24-1; CDR3nt: TGTGCCACCAGTGACCGACAGGGCGGCAAAAACATTCAGTACTTC; CDR3aa: CATSDRQGGKNIQYF
abundance: NA; j_gene: TRBJ2-2; d_gene: TRBD1; v_gene: TRBV5-1; CDR3nt: TGCGCCAGCAGCCCTAGGACAGGGGACCCCGGGGAGCTGTTTTTT; CDR3aa: CASSPRTGDPGELFF
abundance: NA; j_gene: TRBJ1-1; d_gene: NA; v_gene: TRBV7-2; CDR3nt: TGTGCCAGCAGCTCACTCACAGGGACGGAGGATGAAGCTTTCTTT; CDR3aa: CASSSLTGTEDEAFF
abundance: NA; j_gene: TRBJ2-2; d_gene: NA; v_gene: TRBV11-3; CDR3nt: TGTGCCAGCAGCTTAGAGGGGGCTTCCGGGGAGCTGTTTTTT; CDR3aa: CASSLEGASGELFF
abundance: NA; j_gene: TRBJ2-7; d_gene: NA; v_gene: TRBV15; CDR3nt: TGTGCCACCGGGGACATCTCCTACGAGCAGTACTTC; CDR3aa: CATGDISYEQYF
abundance: NA; j_gene: TRBJ2-1; d_gene: TRBD1; v_gene: TRBV5-6; CDR3nt: TGTGCCAGCAGCACATTACAGGGGAAGTCCTACAATGAGCAGTTCTTC; CDR3aa: CASSTLQGKSYNEQFF
abundance: NA; j_gene: TRBJ1-2; d_gene: NA; v_gene: TRBV27; CDR3nt: TGTGCCAGCAGTTCGCCTGGCCAGGCGCATGGCTACACCTTC; CDR3aa: CASSSPGQAHGYTF
abundance: NA; j_gene: TRBJ1-5; d_gene: NA; v_gene: TRBV27; CDR3nt: TGTGCCAGCAGTTTAAGCCTTGCTAATCAGCCCCAGCATTTT; CDR3aa: CASSLSLANQPQHF
abundance: few; j_gene: TRBJ2-1; d_gene: TRBD2; v_gene: TRBV28; CDR3nt: TGTGCCAGCAGTTCCCCTGCGGGGGGCGATTACAATGAGCAGTTCTTC; CDR3aa: CASSSPAGGDYNEQFF
abundance: NA; j_gene: TRBJ2-3; d_gene: NA; v_gene: TRBV10-3; CDR3nt: TGTGCCATCAGTGGTCCGGCGGGTGTCGGAGATACGCAGTATTTT; CDR3aa: CAISGPAGVGDTQYF
abundance: once; j_gene: TRBJ2-2; d_gene: NA; v_gene: TRBV25-1; CDR3nt: TGTGCCAGCAGTCATACTAGGTCTAACACCGGGGAGCTGTTTTTT; CDR3aa: CASSHTRSNTGELFF
abundance: NA; j_gene: TRBJ2-7; d_gene: NA; v_gene: TRBV28; CDR3nt: TGTGCCAGCAGCCTTTCGCGGGGTTCCTCCTACGAGCAGTACTTC; CDR3aa: CASSLSRGSSYEQYF
abundance: NA; j_gene: TRBJ1-1; d_gene: NA; v_gene: TRBV18; CDR3nt: TGTGCCAGCTCACCTCTAGGTCGGAACACTGAAGCTTTCTTT; CDR3aa: CASSPLGRNTEAFF
abundance: few; j_gene: TRBJ2-7; d_gene: NA; v_gene: TRBV7-9; CDR3nt: TGTGCCAGCAGCCTTATTGGGGGGTCCGACGAGCAGTACTTC; CDR3aa: CASSLIGGSDEQYF